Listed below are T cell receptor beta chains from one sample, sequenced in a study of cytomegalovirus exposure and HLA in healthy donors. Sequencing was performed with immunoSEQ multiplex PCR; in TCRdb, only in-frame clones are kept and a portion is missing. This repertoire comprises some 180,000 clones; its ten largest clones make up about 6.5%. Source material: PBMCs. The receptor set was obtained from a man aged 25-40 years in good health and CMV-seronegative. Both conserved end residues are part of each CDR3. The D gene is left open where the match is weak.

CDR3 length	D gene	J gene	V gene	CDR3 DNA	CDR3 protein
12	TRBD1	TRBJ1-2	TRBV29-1	TGCAGTGAGGACAGGGCCGACTATGGCTACACCTTC	CSEDRADYGYTF
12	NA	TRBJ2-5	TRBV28	TGTGCCAGCAGTTTTAACCAAGAGACCCAGTACTTC	CASSFNQETQYF
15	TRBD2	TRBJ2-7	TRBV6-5	TGTGCCAGCAGCACGACTAGCGGCGGGGACTACGAGCAGTACTTC	CASSTTSGGDYEQYF
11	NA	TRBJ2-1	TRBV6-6	TGTGCCAGCAGCTATCTTCGTGAGCAGTTCTTC	CASSYLREQFF
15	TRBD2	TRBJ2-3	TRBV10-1	TGCGCCAGCAGTTTACTAGCGGGAGGCCCAGATACGCAGTATTTT	CASSLLAGGPDTQYF
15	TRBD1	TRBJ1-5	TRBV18	TGTGCCAGCTCATACAGGGGTAGCGGCAATCAGCCCCAGCATTTT	CASSYRGSGNQPQHF
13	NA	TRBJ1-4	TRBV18	TGTGCCAGCTCACCAACAGGGTGGGAAAAACTGTTTTTT	CASSPTGWEKLFF
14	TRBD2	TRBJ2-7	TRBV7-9	TGTGCCAGCAGCCCTCGAGCGGGGGGCTACGAGCAGTACTTC	CASSPRAGGYEQYF
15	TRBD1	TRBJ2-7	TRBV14	TGTGCCAGCAGCGATCCTGGGACAGGGGCCTACGAGCAGTACTTC	CASSDPGTGAYEQYF
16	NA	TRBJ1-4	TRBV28	TGTGCCAGCAGTCGATTCGGAGGAACAACTAATGAAAAACTGTTTTTT	CASSRFGGTTNEKLFF
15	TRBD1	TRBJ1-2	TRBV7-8	TGTGCCAGCATCATGGAGACAGGGGGTGGGTACGGCTACACCTTC	CASIMETGGGYGYTF
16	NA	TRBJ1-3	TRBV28	TGTGCCAGCAAACCAACTGGGGGCAATTGGGAAAACACCATATATTTT	CASKPTGGNWENTIYF
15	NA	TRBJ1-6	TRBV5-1	TGCGCCAGCAGCCCCCCGTTGGGAGGGGAATCACCCCTCCACTTT	CASSPPLGGESPLHF
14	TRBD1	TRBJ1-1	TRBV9	TGTGCCAGCAGCGGTAATACAGGGGACACTGAAGCTTTCTTT	CASSGNTGDTEAFF
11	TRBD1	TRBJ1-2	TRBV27	TGTGCCAGCGGACAGGGCCGGGGCTACACCTTC	CASGQGRGYTF
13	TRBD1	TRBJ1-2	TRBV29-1	TGCAGCGGAACGACAGGGTTAAACTATGGCTACACCTTC	CSGTTGLNYGYTF
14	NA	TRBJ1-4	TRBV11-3	TGTGCCAGCAGCTTAGACGGGGGTAATGAAAAACTGTTTTTT	CASSLDGGNEKLFF
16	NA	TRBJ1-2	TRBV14	TGTGCCAGCAGCCCTCTCGATTCGGACAGCATTGGAGGCTACACCTTC	CASSPLDSDSIGGYTF
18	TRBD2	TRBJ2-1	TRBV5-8	TGTGCCAGCAGCTTGGAGCGGGGCACCTATCTGACGTACAATGAGCAGTTCTTC	CASSLERGTYLTYNEQFF
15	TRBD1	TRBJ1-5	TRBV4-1	TGCGCCAGCAGCCAAGAGCACCCGCCAGGGGGATGGCCTTATTTT	CASSQEHPPGGWPYF
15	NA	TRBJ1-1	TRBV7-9	TGTGCCAGCAGCTCGAGGACACTTGTGAACACTGAAGCTTTCTTT	CASSSRTLVNTEAFF
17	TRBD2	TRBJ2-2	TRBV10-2	TGCGCCAGCAGAGCCTCCCAACTAGCGAAGAGGACCGGGGAGCTGTTTTTT	CASRASQLAKRTGELFF
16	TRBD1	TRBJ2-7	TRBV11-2	TGTGCCAGCAGCCCCTCACAGGGGACAGGGTCCTACGAGCAGTACTTC	CASSPSQGTGSYEQYF
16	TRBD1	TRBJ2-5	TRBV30	TGTGCCTGGAGAGGGGGGACAGGTCATTTTGGGGAGACCCAGTACTTC	CAWRGGTGHFGETQYF
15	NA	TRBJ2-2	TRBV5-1	TGCGCCAGCAGCTGGCTAGCGAGCAACACCGGGGAGCTGTTTTTT	CASSWLASNTGELFF
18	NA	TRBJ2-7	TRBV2	TGTGCCAGCAGTGTAATAAGAGGAGACATCAAGGGGTCCTACGAGCAGTACTTC	CASSVIRGDIKGSYEQYF